Reported below is one T cell receptor beta chain. V lost 2 bases and J 2 bases, leaving 13 bases between the germline ends. The CDR3 spans 15 residues. Germline V gives CDR1 LGHDT, CDR2 YNNKEL (reference sequence). The data were taken from a study of T cell responses to AZD1222 COVID-19 vaccine. This table comes from immunoSEQ multiplex PCR, and its TCRdb copy is limited to in-frame clones, with some not included. The repertoire consists of fewer than 55,000 clones, with approximately 86% occurring once and the leading ten covering around 50%. The sample consisted of peripheral blood, taken on day 0 of AZD1222 vaccination. This TCR derives from an adult in good health. The chain combines TRBV3-1 (or the pseudogene TRBV3-2) with TRBJ2-7; D gene unclear. The CDR3 protein is CASSQLAHGAYEQYF. The CDR3 coding sequence is TGTGCCAGCAGCCAACTTGCACACGGCGCCTACGAGCAGTACTTC.